These 14 T cell receptor beta chains came from one sample sequenced in a study of T cells after yellow fever vaccination. TCRdb re-called the 5' RACE reads with MiXCR, one entry per CDR3 protein. This table has 30,000 or so distinct CDR3 sequences, 6.5% to 8.5% appearing once. Sequenced material: PBMCs, either bulk or a sorted T-cell subset (CD4+, CD8+, memory, or dextramer-sorted; not recorded which), taken on the day of the first yellow fever vaccination. These receptors originate from a man between 18 and 29 years old who received the YFV17D yellow fever vaccine.

This clonotype was seen ten or more times. The chain combines TRBV6-1 with TRBJ2-6, with unresolved D. Germline CDR1 is MNHNS and CDR2 is SASEGT. The CDR3 totals 15 residues. Trimming removed 10 bases from V and 0 bases from J, with 13 bases in between. The CDR3 sequence: CATCRHFSGANVLTF. The CDR3 DNA sequence: TGTGCCACTTGCAGACACTTCTCTGGGGCCAACGTCCTGACTTTC.

This clonotype was counted at least ten times. The V call is TRBV27, the J call TRBJ2-6; D ambiguous. V was shortened by 2 bases and J by 0 bases, with 5 bases between the two germline ends. CDR3 length: 15 amino acids. Germline-derived CDR1 and CDR2 are MNHEY and SMNVEV (reference sequence). CDR3 DNA sequence: TGTGCCAGCAGTTTAGGCATCTCTGGGGCCAACGTCCTGACTTTC. It encodes CASSLGISGANVLTF.

This clonotype appeared many times. The rearrangement links TRBV27 to TRBJ2-5; D possibly matches TRBD1 or TRBD2 (5 bases each). This CDR3 is built from 14 residues. V was clipped by 6 bases and J by 7 bases, with 18 bases between them. The germline V gene has CDR1 MNHEY and CDR2 SMNVEV (reference sequence). The CDR3 DNA reads as TGTGCCAGCAGCACCGGGACGTTGAGGTCGACCCAGTACTTC. This translates into CASSTGTLRSTQYF.

This clonotype was seen at least ten times. The chain links TRBV4-3 to TRBJ2-3; 7 positions match TRBD2. Germline V lookup: CDR1 LGHNA, CDR2 YSLEER. This CDR3 has 16 residues. V gave up 1 base and J gave up 5 bases; unmatched junction bases: 9. The CDR3 region is CASSQGFTGEGDTQYF. CDR3 DNA sequence: TGCGCCAGCAGCCAAGGTTTTACGGGGGAGGGAGATACGCAGTATTTT.

This clonotype was detected ten times or more. CDR3 sequence reads: CASSAYPKTGAGVNTEAFF. CDR3 in DNA: TGTGCCAGCAGCGCCTACCCAAAAACAGGGGCGGGAGTGAACACTGAAGCTTTCTTT. V gene TRBV2 combines with J gene TRBJ1-1, with TRBD1 identical over 7 bases. Germline values: CDR1 SNHLY, CDR2 FYNNEI. V dropped 6 bases and J dropped 0; count of bases not matched to a gene: 19. CDR3 length equals 19 residues. The whole variable domain, remainder taken from reference TRBV2 and TRBJ1-1, is EPEVTQTPSHQVTQMGQEVILRCVPISNHLYFYWYRQILGQKVEFLVSFYNNEISEKSEIFDDQFSVERPDGSNFTLKIRSTKLEDSAMYFCASSAYPKTGAGVNTEAFFGQGTRLTVV.

This clonotype came up a few times. The gene calls are TRBV5-1 and TRBJ2-2; D not resolved. Deletions cut 0 bases from V and 0 bases from J, with 18 bases between. CDR3 length: 19 amino acids. Germline V lookup: CDR1 SGHRS, CDR2 YFSETQ. The CDR3 spells CASSLAARVTIANTGELFF. Written as DNA, the CDR3 is TGCGCCAGCAGCTTGGCCGCTAGGGTAACCATCGCGAACACCGGGGAGCTGTTTTTT. Filled out from reference TRBV5-1 and TRBJ2-2, the complete variable domain reads KAGVTQTPRYLIKTRGQQVTLSCSPISGHRSVSWYQQTPGQGLQFLFEYFSETQRNKGNFPGRFSGRQFSNSRSEMNVSTLELGDSALYLCASSLAARVTIANTGELFFGEGSRLTVL.

This clonotype has only a few counts. The V and J genes are TRBV7-2 and TRBJ2-7; D possibly corresponds to TRBD2 (5 bases). CDR1 is SGHTA and CDR2 is FQGNSA in the germline V gene. There are 15 residues in the CDR3. Trimming pared 5 bases from V and 3 bases from J, leaving 17 bases between. This chain's CDR3 is CASSLRVGRGYEQYF. CDR3 nucleotides: TGTGCCAGCAGCCTAAGGGTAGGACGGGGCTACGAGCAGTACTTC.

Ten or more counts support this clonotype. The V gene is TRBV20-1, the J gene TRBJ2-5; 7 bases agree with TRBD2. The germline CDR1 and CDR2 sequences are DFQATT and SNEGSKA (reference sequence). J gave up 5 bases and V 6 bases, and 9 bases lay outside the gene matches. There are 13 residues in the CDR3. The CDR3: CSALIGRGETQYF. Written as DNA, the CDR3 is TGCAGTGCCCTCATTGGGCGGGGGGAGACCCAGTACTTC.

In this sample, this clonotype turned up many times. The rearrangement joins TRBV12-3 or TRBV12-4 to TRBJ1-3; D gene unclear. Trimming removed 9 bases at V and 0 bases at J, with 9 bases between. CDR3 size: 13 residues. The CDR3 region is CASTLNSGNTIYF. In DNA form, the CDR3 reads TGTGCCAGTACACTAAACTCTGGAAACACCATATATTTT.

This clonotype was seen at least ten times. The chain carries TRBV13 and TRBJ1-3; TRBD1 is a possible D gene (6 bases). The CDR3 length is 17 residues. Germline loops: CDR1 PRHDT, CDR2 FYEKMQ (reference sequence). Trimming cost V 6 bases and J 8 bases, with 26 bases left between them. CDR3 nucleotide sequence: TGTGCCAGCAGTTGGGGCAGAGCAACCCCCCCAGGGGACACCATATATTTT. Its protein is CASSWGRATPPGDTIYF.

This clonotype was seen many times. The rearrangement links TRBV12-3 or TRBV12-4 to TRBJ2-1; D not resolved. Trimming removed 6 bases from V and 8 bases from J, with 8 bases in between. The CDR3 totals 11 residues. The CDR3 nucleotides are TGTGCCAGCAGACGAGTCGATGAGCAGTTCTTC. Its protein is CASRRVDEQFF.

This clonotype was detected many times. The chain joins TRBV5-1 to TRBJ2-3; 11 bases are shared with TRBD2. Trimming removed 3 bases from V and 2 bases from J; junction bases left unmatched: 5. The CDR3 loop spans 16 amino acids. Germline lookup yields CDR1 SGHRS and CDR2 YFSETQ. DNA of the CDR3: TGCGCCAGCAGCTCTAGCGGGGGGTTCCTCACAGATACGCAGTATTTT. The encoded protein is CASSSSGGFLTDTQYF. The full variable domain, completed using reference TRBV5-1 and TRBJ2-3, is KAGVTQTPRYLIKTRGQQVTLSCSPISGHRSVSWYQQTPGQGLQFLFEYFSETQRNKGNFPGRFSGRQFSNSRSEMNVSTLELGDSALYLCASSSSGGFLTDTQYFGPGTRLTVL.

This clonotype occurred many times. The V call is TRBV20-1, the J call TRBJ2-2; weak D call: TRBD2 (7 bases). The CDR3 is 17 residues long. Germline V CDR1 and CDR2: DFQATT, SNEGSKA (reference sequence). V lost 0 bases to trimming and J lost 5 bases, with 19 bases between them. The CDR3 reads CSARDSSSGGGTGELFF. CDR3 coding DNA: TGCAGTGCTAGAGATAGTAGTTCGGGGGGCGGAACCGGGGAGCTGTTTTTT.

This clonotype was detected ten times or more. The V gene is TRBV7-2, the J gene TRBJ1-1; D is undetermined. V lost 0 bases and J lost 1, with 6 bases in between. The CDR3 contains 14 residues. The germline gives CDR1 SGHTA, CDR2 FQGNSA. The CDR3 is CASSLAPANTEAFF. The DNA of the CDR3 is TGTGCCAGCAGCTTAGCTCCAGCGAACACTGAAGCTTTCTTT.